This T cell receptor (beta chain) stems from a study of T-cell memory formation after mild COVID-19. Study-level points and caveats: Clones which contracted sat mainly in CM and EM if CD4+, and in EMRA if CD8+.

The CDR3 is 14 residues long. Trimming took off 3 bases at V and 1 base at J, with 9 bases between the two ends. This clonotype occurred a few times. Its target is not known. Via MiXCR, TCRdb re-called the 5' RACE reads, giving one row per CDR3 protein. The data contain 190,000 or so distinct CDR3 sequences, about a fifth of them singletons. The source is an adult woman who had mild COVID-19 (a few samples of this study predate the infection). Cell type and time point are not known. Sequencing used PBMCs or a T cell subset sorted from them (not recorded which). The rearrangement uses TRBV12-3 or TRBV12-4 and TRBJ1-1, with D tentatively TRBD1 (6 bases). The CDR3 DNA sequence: TGTGCCAGCAGTTTGGGGGGGCAGAACACTGAAGCTTTCTTT. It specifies CASSLGGQNTEAFF.